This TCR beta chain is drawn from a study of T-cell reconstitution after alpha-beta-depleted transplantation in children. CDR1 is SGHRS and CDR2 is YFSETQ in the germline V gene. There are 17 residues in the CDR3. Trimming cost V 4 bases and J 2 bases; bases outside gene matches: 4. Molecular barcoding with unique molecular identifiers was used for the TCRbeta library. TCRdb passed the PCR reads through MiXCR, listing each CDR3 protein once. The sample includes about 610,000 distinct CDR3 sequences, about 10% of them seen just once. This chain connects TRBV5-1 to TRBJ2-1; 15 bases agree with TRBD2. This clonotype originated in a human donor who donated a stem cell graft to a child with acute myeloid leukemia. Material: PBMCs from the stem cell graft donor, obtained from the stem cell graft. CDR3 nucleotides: TGCGCCAGCAGCCCGGGACTAGCGGGGGGAACCTACAATGAGCAGTTCTTC. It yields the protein CASSPGLAGGTYNEQFF.